The 8 T cell receptor beta chains listed next were all sequenced from one sample in a study of blood T cell repertoires in COVID-19. Profiling relied on immunoSEQ multiplex PCR, and the TCRdb table lists in-frame clones only, not all of them. The sample has approximately 300,000 clones, about 80% seen once. Sequencing was performed on peripheral blood. The receptors originated from a person aged 70 to 79 with COVID-19, enrolled during active disease.

The rearrangement uses TRBV19 and TRBJ2-7; TRBD2 aligns across 7 bases. The V and J ends lost 4 bases and 7 bases, in that order; junction bases with no gene match: 4. Germline CDR1 LNHDA, CDR2 SQIVND (reference sequence). This CDR3 is 12 amino acids long. DNA of the CDR3: TGTGCCAGTAGTACCTCCGGGGGGGAGCAGTACTTC. Its translation is CASSTSGGEQYF.

The V and J genes are TRBV5-8 and TRBJ2-7, with 9 bases aligning to TRBD1. Losses at the gene ends were 4 bases for V and 3 bases for J; bases not matched to a gene: 8. Germline assignment: CDR1 SGHTS and CDR2 YDEGEE. The CDR3 is made up of 15 amino acids. The CDR3 nucleotides read TGTGCCAGCAGCCCCCGCCGGGACAGGGTCTACGAGCAGTACTTC. Translated: CASSPRRDRVYEQYF.

This chain links TRBV29-1 with TRBJ1-1; 8 positions match TRBD1. CDR1 is SQVTM and CDR2 is ANQGSEA in the germline V gene. CDR3 length: 11 amino acids. J lost 4 bases, V lost 7 bases, and 2 bases had no gene match. CDR3 amino acids: CSADRGTEAFF. As DNA, the CDR3 is TGCAGCGCTGACAGGGGCACTGAAGCTTTCTTT.

This rearrangement joins TRBV10-3 to TRBJ1-1, with 9 bases fitting TRBD1. The CDR3 loop spans 14 amino acids. CDR1 ENHRY and CDR2 SYGVKD come from the germline V gene. The V gene end was trimmed by 6 bases and the J gene end by 2 bases; junction bases not matched to a gene: 4. The CDR3 bases are TGTGCCATCAGCCAGACAGGGGGAAACACTGAAGCTTTCTTT. Residues: CAISQTGGNTEAFF.

The chain uses TRBV14 and TRBJ1-4; D may be TRBD1 (5 bases). This CDR3 region has 15 residues. Germline V gives CDR1 SGHDN, CDR2 FVKESK. V shed 4 bases and J shed 4 bases, with 13 bases lying between them. CDR3 sequence (DNA): TGTGCCAGCAGCCCAACCCAGGGTATTAATGAAAAACTGTTTTTT. Its protein is CASSPTQGINEKLFF.

The chain recombines TRBV6-6 with TRBJ2-7; D call uncertain. CDR3 size: 11 residues. Germline V lookup: CDR1 MNHNY, CDR2 SVGAGI (reference sequence). Between the trimmed V and J ends, which lost 4 bases and 2 bases, there was a span of 3 bases. CDR3 in amino acids: CASSSAYEQYF. The CDR3 DNA follows: TGTGCCAGCAGTTCGGCCTACGAGCAGTACTTC.

Only one count was recorded for this clone. CDR3 sequence reads: CSVEGTGSTDTQYF. The DNA of the CDR3 is TGCAGCGTTGAGGGGACAGGGAGCACAGATACGCAGTATTTT. This rearrangement joins TRBV29-1 to TRBJ2-3, with 9 nucleotides matching TRBD1. The germline V gene has CDR1 SQVTM and CDR2 ANQGSEA. The CDR3 sequence is 14 residues long. V lost 3 bases, J lost 0 bases, and 1 base stayed unmatched.

This clone was picked up a small number of times. This chain connects TRBV7-9 to TRBJ2-3, with unresolved D. The germline V and J ends were trimmed by 3 bases and 10 bases, with 8 bases remaining between them. Germline CDR1 SEHNR, CDR2 FQNEAQ (reference sequence). The CDR3 length is 11 residues. The CDR3 region is CASSFGSAQYF. The CDR3 coding sequence is TGTGCCAGCAGCTTTGGTTCAGCGCAGTATTTT.